This TCR beta chain was found in a study of tumor and adjacent non-tumor tissue in lung cancer. Study overall: Some 4.2 million productive TCRbeta reads were obtained per sample on average. Study-level points and caveats: Tumor tissue had significantly higher TCR diversity than normal lung. Top 100 clones took a larger repertoire share in normal lung.

The template was RNA from unsorted bulk tissue. The normal lung tissue was taken more than 3 cm from the tumor edge. Between August and November 2014, newly diagnosed, chemotherapy-naive lung cancer patients underwent thoracic surgery in China. A modified ARM-PCR protocol with three rounds of nested PCR amplified TCRbeta. TCRdb used MiXCR to reprocess the multiplex PCR reads, holding one entry per CDR3 protein. The repertoire holds fewer than 100,000 distinct CDR3 sequences, with more than 75% as singletons. Note on this clonotype: Its antigen remains unknown.

CDR1 is MNHNY, CDR2 SVGAGI, per germline (reference sequence). The CDR3 sequence is 14 residues long. V was shortened by 6 bases and J by 5 bases, with 16 bases between the two germline ends. The chain uses TRBV6-6 and TRBJ1-1; no firm D call. The clonotype was recovered from a woman between 45 and 65 years old with non-small cell lung cancer. The sample taken for sequencing was distant non-tumor lung tissue. For the CDR3, the DNA is TGTGCCAGCAGCGGTATAGGGTCGGGTACTGAAGCTTTCTTT. This encodes CASSGIGSGTEAFF.